The clone carrying this TCR beta chain was observed a handful of times. Its target is unknown. The junction departs from the called germline gene at one end, perhaps through a read error. These data originate in a study of tumor and adjacent non-tumor tissue in lung cancer. On the study more broadly: Stage I to III disease affected some 11 men and 5 women aged about 30 to 76. Each sample yielded roughly 4.2 million productive TCRbeta reads on average. Findings and limits, study-wide: TCR diversity was significantly greater in tumor than normal lung tissue.

TCRbeta libraries were built with three rounds of nested PCR, modified from ARM-PCR. TCRdb fed the multiplex PCR reads into MiXCR, producing one record per CDR3 protein. This table has about 82,000 distinct CDR3 sequences, 60% to 80% appearing once. RNA was extracted from bulk tissue without any cell sorting. Germline CDR1 WNHNN, CDR2 SYGVQD (reference sequence). The CDR3 is 13 amino acids. The chain carries TRBV10-1 and TRBJ2-2, with 10 bases fitting TRBD2. Sequences were obtained from lung tumor tissue. This sequence was found in a woman between 50 and 59 years old with non-small cell lung cancer. CDR3 in amino acids: CARTSGNTGELFF. CDR3 nucleotides: TGCGCCCGCACTAGCGGGAACACTGGGGAGCTGTTTTTT.